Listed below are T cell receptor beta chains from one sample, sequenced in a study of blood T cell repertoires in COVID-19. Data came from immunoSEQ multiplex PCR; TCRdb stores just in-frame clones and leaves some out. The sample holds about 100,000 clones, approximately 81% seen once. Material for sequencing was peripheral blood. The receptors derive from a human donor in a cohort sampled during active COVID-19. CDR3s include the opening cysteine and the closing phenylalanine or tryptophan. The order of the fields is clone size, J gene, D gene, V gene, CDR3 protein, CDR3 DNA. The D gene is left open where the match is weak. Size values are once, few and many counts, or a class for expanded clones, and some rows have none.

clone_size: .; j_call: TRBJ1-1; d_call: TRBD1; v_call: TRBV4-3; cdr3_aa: CASSQNRLGQGFMNTEAFF; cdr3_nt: TGCGCCAGCAGCCAAAATCGCCTGGGACAGGGTTTTATGAACACTGAAGCTTTCTTT
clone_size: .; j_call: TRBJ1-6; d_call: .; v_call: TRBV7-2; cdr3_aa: CASSLMIDNSPLHF; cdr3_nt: TGTGCCAGCAGCTTAATGATAGATAATTCACCCCTCCACTTT
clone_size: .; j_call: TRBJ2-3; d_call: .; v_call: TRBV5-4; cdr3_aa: CASSFVGGAVDTQYF; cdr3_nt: TGTGCCAGCAGCTTCGTGGGGGGGGCCGTAGATACGCAGTATTTT
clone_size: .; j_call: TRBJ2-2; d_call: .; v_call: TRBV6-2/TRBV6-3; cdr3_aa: CASSHSASRNTGELFF; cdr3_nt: TGTGCCAGCAGTCATTCTGCCTCGCGGAACACCGGGGAGCTGTTTTTT
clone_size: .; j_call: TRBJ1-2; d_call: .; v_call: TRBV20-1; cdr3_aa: CSAPQNYGYTF; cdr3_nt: TGCAGTGCTCCCCAGAACTATGGCTACACCTTC
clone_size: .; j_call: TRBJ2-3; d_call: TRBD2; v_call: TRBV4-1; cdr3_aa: CASRKSGGAIDTQYF; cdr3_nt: TGCGCCAGTCGCAAGAGCGGGGGGGCAATCGATACGCAGTATTTT
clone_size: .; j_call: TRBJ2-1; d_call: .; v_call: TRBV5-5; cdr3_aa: CASSLGAGTYNEQFF; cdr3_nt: TGTGCCAGCAGCTTGGGAGCGGGCACCTACAATGAGCAGTTCTTC
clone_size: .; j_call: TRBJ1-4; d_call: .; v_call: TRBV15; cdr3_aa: CATSRERQEPPFPLFF; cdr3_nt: TGTGCCACCAGCAGAGAAAGGCAGGAACCTCCTTTCCCCCTGTTTTTT
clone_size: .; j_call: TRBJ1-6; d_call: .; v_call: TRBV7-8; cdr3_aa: CASSLGTANNSPLHF; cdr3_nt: TGTGCCAGCAGCTTAGGGACAGCAAATAATTCACCCCTCCACTTT
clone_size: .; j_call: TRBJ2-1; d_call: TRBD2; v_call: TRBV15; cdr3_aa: CATSRPAGGAYNEQFF; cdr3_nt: TGTGCCACCAGCAGACCAGCGGGAGGTGCCTACAATGAGCAGTTCTTC
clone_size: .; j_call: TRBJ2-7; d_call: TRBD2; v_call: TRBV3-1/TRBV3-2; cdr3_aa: CASSQDLGRLAGEYEQYF; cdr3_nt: TGTGCCAGCAGCCAAGATTTAGGTCGGCTAGCGGGAGAATACGAGCAGTACTTC
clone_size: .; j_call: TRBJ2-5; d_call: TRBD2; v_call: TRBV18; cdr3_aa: CASSPPTRGGETQYF; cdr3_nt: TGTGCCAGCTCACCACCGACCCGGGGGGGGGAGACCCAGTACTTC
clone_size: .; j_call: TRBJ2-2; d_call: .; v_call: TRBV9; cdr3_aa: CASSASVHGELFF; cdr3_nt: TGTGCCAGCAGCGCTAGCGTCCACGGGGAGCTGTTTTTT
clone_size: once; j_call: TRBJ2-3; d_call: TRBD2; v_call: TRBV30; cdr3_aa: CAWSGLAGDTQYF; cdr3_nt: TGTGCCTGGAGCGGACTAGCGGGAGATACGCAGTATTTT
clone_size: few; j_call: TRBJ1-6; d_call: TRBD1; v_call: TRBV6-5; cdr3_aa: CASSSLAGGNSPLHF; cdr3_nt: TGTGCCAGCAGTTCGCTGGCAGGGGGGAATTCACCCCTCCACTTT
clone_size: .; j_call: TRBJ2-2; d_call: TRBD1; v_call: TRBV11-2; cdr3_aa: CASSPRQGLSTGELFF; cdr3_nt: TGTGCCAGCAGCCCTCGACAGGGTTTATCGACCGGGGAGCTGTTTTTT
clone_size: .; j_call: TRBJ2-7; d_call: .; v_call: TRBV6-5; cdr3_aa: CASRRQAADYEQYF; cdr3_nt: TGTGCCAGCAGACGACAGGCGGCGGACTACGAGCAGTACTTC
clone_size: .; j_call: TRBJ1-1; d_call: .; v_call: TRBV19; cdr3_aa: CASSIAWQMNTEAFF; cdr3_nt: TGTGCCAGTAGTATAGCTTGGCAGATGAACACTGAAGCTTTCTTT
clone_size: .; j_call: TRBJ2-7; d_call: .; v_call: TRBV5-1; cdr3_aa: CASSLQAGSYEQYF; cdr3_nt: TGCGCCAGCAGCTTGCAGGCAGGGTCCTACGAGCAGTACTTC
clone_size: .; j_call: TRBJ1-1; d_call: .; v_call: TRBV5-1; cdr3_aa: CASSSQGGNTEAFF; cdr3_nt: TGCGCCAGCAGCTCGCAGGGAGGGAACACTGAAGCTTTCTTT
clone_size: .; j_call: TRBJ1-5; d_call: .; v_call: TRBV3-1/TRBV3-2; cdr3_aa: CASSQAGVPYSNQPQHF; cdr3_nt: TGTGCCAGCAGCCAAGCCGGGGTTCCCTATAGCAATCAGCCCCAGCATTTT
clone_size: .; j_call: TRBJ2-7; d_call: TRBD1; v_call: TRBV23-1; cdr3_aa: CASSQLGGGQYF; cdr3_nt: TGCGCCAGCAGTCAATTAGGGGGCGGGCAGTACTTC
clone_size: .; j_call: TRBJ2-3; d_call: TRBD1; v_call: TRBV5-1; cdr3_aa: CASSWGQGTDTQYF; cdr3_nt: TGCGCCAGCAGCTGGGGACAGGGCACAGATACGCAGTATTTT
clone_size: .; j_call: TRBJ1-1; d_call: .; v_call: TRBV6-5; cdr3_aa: CASSYSSRKNTEAFF; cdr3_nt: TGTGCCAGCAGTTACTCGTCCAGGAAGAACACTGAAGCTTTCTTT
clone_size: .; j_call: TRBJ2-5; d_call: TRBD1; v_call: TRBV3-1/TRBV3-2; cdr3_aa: CASSRRQGTFQETQYF; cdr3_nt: TGTGCCAGCAGCAGGAGACAGGGGACCTTCCAAGAGACCCAGTACTTC
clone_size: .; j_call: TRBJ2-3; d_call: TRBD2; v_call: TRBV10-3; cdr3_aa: CAISESRLAVPTQYF; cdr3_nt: TGTGCCATCAGTGAGTCGAGACTAGCGGTCCCCACGCAGTATTTT
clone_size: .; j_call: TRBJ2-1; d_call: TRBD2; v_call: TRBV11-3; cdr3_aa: CASSLGLAGGDEQFF; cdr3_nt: TGTGCCAGCAGCTTAGGACTAGCGGGAGGGGATGAGCAGTTCTTC
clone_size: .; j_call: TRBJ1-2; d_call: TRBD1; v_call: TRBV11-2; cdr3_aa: CASSLVQGAMYGYTF; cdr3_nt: TGTGCCAGCAGCTTAGTCCAGGGGGCTATGTATGGCTACACCTTC
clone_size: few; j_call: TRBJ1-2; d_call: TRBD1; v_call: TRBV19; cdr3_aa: CASSLLGTAFNYGYTF; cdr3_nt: TGTGCCAGTAGTCTTCTAGGGACAGCCTTTAACTATGGCTACACCTTC
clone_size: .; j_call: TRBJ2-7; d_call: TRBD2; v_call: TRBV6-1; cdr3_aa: CASSEVGGGYEQYF; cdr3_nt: TGTGCCAGCAGTGAAGTTGGGGGGGGCTACGAGCAGTACTTC
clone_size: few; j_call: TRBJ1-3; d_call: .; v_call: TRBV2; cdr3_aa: CATTPIGGSGNTIYF; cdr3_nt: TGTGCCACTACCCCCATAGGGGGCTCTGGAAACACCATATATTTT
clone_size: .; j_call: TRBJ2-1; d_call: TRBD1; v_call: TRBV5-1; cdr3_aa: CATRTGGSYYNEQFF; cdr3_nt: TGCGCCACCCGGACAGGGGGCTCCTACTACAATGAGCAGTTCTTC
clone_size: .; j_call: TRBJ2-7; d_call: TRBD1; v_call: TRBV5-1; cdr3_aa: CASSLQGAYEQYF; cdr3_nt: TGCGCCAGCAGCCTTCAGGGGGCCTACGAGCAGTACTTC
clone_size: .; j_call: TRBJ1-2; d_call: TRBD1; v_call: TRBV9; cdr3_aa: CASSLINRGRDYGYTF; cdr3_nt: TGTGCCAGCAGCCTAATAAACAGGGGGCGTGACTATGGCTACACCTTC
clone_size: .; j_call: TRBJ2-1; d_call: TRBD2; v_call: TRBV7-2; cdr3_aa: CASSPYTVAGGNGEQFF; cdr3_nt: TGTGCCAGCAGCCCCTATACTGTAGCGGGGGGTAACGGTGAGCAGTTCTTC
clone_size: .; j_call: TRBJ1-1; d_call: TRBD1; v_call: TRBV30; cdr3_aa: CAWTDRGTEAFF; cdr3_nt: TGTGCCTGGACGGACAGGGGGACTGAAGCTTTCTTT
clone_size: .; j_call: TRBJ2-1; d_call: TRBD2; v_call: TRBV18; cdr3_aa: CASSPYLAGASSYNEQFF; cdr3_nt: TGTGCCAGCTCACCATACTTAGCGGGAGCGAGCTCCTACAATGAGCAGTTCTTC
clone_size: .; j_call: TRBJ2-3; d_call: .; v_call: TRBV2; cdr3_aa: CASRGNMGRTDTQYF; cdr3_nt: TGTGCCAGCAGGGGTAACATGGGGAGGACAGATACGCAGTATTTT
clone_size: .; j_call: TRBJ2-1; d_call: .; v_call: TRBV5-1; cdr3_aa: CASSLPQLNEQFF; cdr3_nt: TGCGCCAGCAGTTTGCCGCAACTCAATGAGCAGTTCTTC